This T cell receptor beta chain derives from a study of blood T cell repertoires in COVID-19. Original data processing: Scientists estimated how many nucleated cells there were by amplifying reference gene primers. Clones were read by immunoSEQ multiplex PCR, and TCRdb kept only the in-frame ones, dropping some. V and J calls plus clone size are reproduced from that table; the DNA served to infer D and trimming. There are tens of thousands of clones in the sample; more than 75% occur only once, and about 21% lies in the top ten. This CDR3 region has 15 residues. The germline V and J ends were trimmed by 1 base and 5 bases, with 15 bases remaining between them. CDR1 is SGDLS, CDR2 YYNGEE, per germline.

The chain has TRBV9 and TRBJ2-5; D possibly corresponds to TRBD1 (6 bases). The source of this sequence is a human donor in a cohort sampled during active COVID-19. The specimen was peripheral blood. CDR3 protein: CASSVYPGAMETQYF. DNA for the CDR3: TGTGCCAGCAGCGTATATCCAGGGGCGATGGAGACCCAGTACTTC.